This entry features one TCR beta chain sequence. What it binds is not known. The PCR employed 60 Vbeta primers together with 13 Jbeta primers. Method: immunoSEQ multiplex PCR; TCRdb's copy keeps in-frame clones and lacks some. The sample contains some 120,000 clones, less than 75% of which appear only once. The data belong to a study of cytomegalovirus exposure and HLA in healthy donors. As for the study in general: Membership in the Caucasian-associated ancestry cluster was found for around 85% of approximately 430 genotyped donors.

This CDR3 contains 11 residues. Germline V lookup: CDR1 DFQATT, CDR2 SNEGSKA (reference sequence). With V trimmed by 7 bases and J by 5 bases, 4 bases remained unmatched. Regarding the study as a whole: Reportedly, a later analysis found an Asian-associated ancestry cluster had fewer N-insertions than the roughly 670-donor mean. Sequencing probably produced one cluster of sequence variants that were highly shared.

V gene TRBV20-1 combines with J gene TRBJ1-1, with 7 bases matching TRBD1. Input material: PBMCs. The clonotype was recovered from a woman between 35 and 50 years old in good health and CMV-seronegative. The CDR3 nucleotides are TGCAGTGGTAGGGGGCCAACTGAAGCTTTCTTT. Its translation: CSGRGPTEAFF.